This paragraph covers one TCR beta chain sequence. This specimen comes from a study of blood T cell repertoires in COVID-19. The table came from immunoSEQ multiplex PCR; TCRdb's copy has only in-frame clones and leaves some out. Found here are about 300,000 clones, more than 80% of them singletons; the top ten hold 0.95% to 1.3%. Germline CDR1 and CDR2: MDHEN and SYDVKM. Trimming took 5 bases from V and 0 from J, leaving 13 bases between them. The CDR3 is 15 amino acids. The sequenced sample consisted of PBMCs or T cells enriched from blood (not recorded which). The receptor's source is a woman aged 30 to 39 who had recovered from COVID-19. The chain employs TRBV28 and TRBJ1-1; tentative D call: TRBD1 (5 bases). The CDR3 sequence is CASSPGGELNTEAFF. As DNA, the CDR3 is TGTGCCAGCAGTCCCGGGGGGGAATTGAACACTGAAGCTTTCTTT. Together with reference TRBV28 and TRBJ1-1, the CDR3 gives the full variable domain: DVKVTQSSRYLVKRTGEKVFLECVQDMDHENMFWYRQDPGLGLRLIYFSYDVKMKEKGDIPEGYSVSREKKERFSLILESASTNQTSMYLCASSPGGELNTEAFFGQGTRLTVV.